This T cell receptor (beta chain) was found in a study of blood T cell repertoires in COVID-19. Overall study context: T cells, B-cell-depleted T cells, or PBMCs provided the cDNA or gDNA that served as material.

Ages ranged from about 18 to 89 years, with residence in about two dozen US areas. Cohort placement rested on clinical history that participants reported themselves. This CDR3 is 14 amino acids long. Trimming left V 2 bases short and J 4 bases short, with 13 bases between. Per the germline V gene, CDR1 is SGHRS and CDR2 is YFSETQ. Libraries were prepared by immunoSEQ multiplex PCR; TCRdb keeps only in-frame clonotypes and omits some of them. The sample carries 190,000 or so clones, approximately 80% recorded once. The rearrangement links TRBV5-1 to TRBJ2-7, with D possibly matching TRBD2 (5 bases). This receptor was taken from a man between 40 and 49 years old who had recovered from COVID-19. Input material: PBMCs or T cells enriched from blood (not recorded which). CDR3 region: CASSFEGGFYEQYF. CDR3 nucleotides: TGCGCCAGCAGCTTTGAGGGTGGTTTTTACGAGCAGTACTTC.